Shown below are 10 T cell receptor beta chains from a single sample sequenced in a study of cytomegalovirus exposure and HLA in healthy donors. With 60 Vbeta and 13 Jbeta primers, the PCR was carried out. Clones were sequenced by immunoSEQ multiplex PCR, and TCRdb holds only the in-frame ones, with some missing. The sample records approximately 150,000 clones, about 64% being singletons. The sample comprised PBMCs. The receptors originated from a man in his sixties in good health and CMV-seronegative.

The CDR3 is CASTRGLAISYEQYF. The CDR3 DNA reads as TGTGCCAGCACCAGGGGACTAGCGATCTCCTACGAGCAGTACTTC. This chain joins TRBV28 and TRBJ2-7, with TRBD2 matching 10 bases. Germline CDR1 MDHEN, CDR2 SYDVKM. J gave up 0 bases and V 7 bases, and 6 bases lay outside the gene matches. CDR3 length: 15 amino acids.

This chain uses TRBV11-3 with TRBJ1-1; 9 nucleotides align to TRBD1. CDR3 length equals 14 residues. The V gene's germline CDR1 is SGHNT and CDR2 YENEEA. The V and J ends lost 5 bases and 4 bases, in that order; junction bases with no gene match: 5. DNA of the CDR3: TGTGCCAGCAGCCTCGGGACAGGGTCCACTGAAGCTTTCTTT. Translated: CASSLGTGSTEAFF.

This chain links TRBV10-3 with TRBJ1-5, with 9 bases identical to TRBD1. There are 16 residues in the CDR3. Germline CDR1 ENHRY, CDR2 SYGVKD. V was pared by 3 bases and J by 4 bases, with 7 bases of the junction left unmatched. CDR3 DNA: TGTGCCATCAGTGACCCCCAGGGACAGGGAAATCAGCCCCAGCATTTT. Protein: CAISDPQGQGNQPQHF.

The J gene is TRBJ1-6, the V gene TRBV6-6; D perhaps matches TRBD1 (5 bases). Trimming took 4 bases from V and 12 from J, leaving 16 bases between them. Germline V gene sequence: CDR1 MNHNY, CDR2 SVGAGI (reference sequence). The CDR3 runs 14 residues. CDR3 sequence (DNA): TGTGCCAGCAGTTCTATTCCGACCGGGGGACCCCTCCACTTT. Amino acids: CASSSIPTGGPLHF.

This clone was counted once. The chain couples TRBV18 to TRBJ2-5; 8 bases match TRBD1. After removal of 5 bases from V and 3 bases from J, the junction contained 5 bases not matched to a gene. Germline values: CDR1 KGHSH, CDR2 LQKENI. The CDR3 consists of 14 residues. The CDR3 coding sequence is TGTGCCAGCTCATTGGGACAGGCAAAAGAGACCCAGTACTTC. The encoded protein is CASSLGQAKETQYF.

This clone was detected only a few times. The chain has TRBV5-1 and TRBJ2-1, with 7 bases that match TRBD1. The germline V gene has CDR1 SGHRS and CDR2 YFSETQ. The ends lost 0 bases at V and 6 bases at J; junction bases unmatched: 3. The CDR3 is made up of 14 amino acids. The chain's CDR3 is CASSLESGGNEQFF. CDR3 DNA sequence: TGCGCCAGCAGCTTGGAGTCAGGGGGCAATGAGCAGTTCTTC.

The genes are TRBV27 and TRBJ2-5; 8 nucleotides match TRBD1. CDR3 length: 16 residues. Per the germline V gene, CDR1 is MNHEY and CDR2 is SMNVEV (reference sequence). J was trimmed by 5 bases and V by 5 bases; bases with no gene match: 13. The chain's CDR3 is CASSLLRRTGRETQYF. CDR3 nucleotides: TGTGCCAGCAGTCTTCTTCGTAGGACAGGGAGGGAGACCCAGTACTTC.

This chain connects TRBV27 to TRBJ1-6; possibly TRBD1 for D (5 bases). Trimming cost V 2 bases and J 7 bases, with 12 bases left between them. The length of the CDR3 is 15 residues. Germline V gives CDR1 MNHEY, CDR2 SMNVEV (reference sequence). The CDR3 DNA sequence: TGTGCCAGCAGTTTACGCACAGGCCCAAATTCACCCCTCCACTTT. Its translation: CASSLRTGPNSPLHF.

J is TRBJ2-7 and V is TRBV7-9, with D tentatively TRBD1 (6 bases). Trimming left V 5 bases short and J 5 bases short, with 13 bases between. Looked up from germline, CDR1 is SEHNR and CDR2 is FQNEAQ (reference sequence). The CDR3 is 13 residues long. The CDR3 DNA is TGTGCCAGCAGCGACCCACAGGGAGACGAGCAGTACTTC. Its translation: CASSDPQGDEQYF.

The J gene is TRBJ2-5, the V gene TRBV10-3; 7 nucleotides match TRBD2. With V trimmed by 3 bases and J by 5 bases, 3 bases remained unmatched. CDR3 length: 13 residues. Germline-derived CDR1 and CDR2 are ENHRY and SYGVKD. The CDR3 DNA sequence: TGTGCCATCAGTGAAAGGCGGGAGGAGACCCAGTACTTC. This translates into CAISERREETQYF.